This is a list of T cell receptor beta chains from one sample in a study of OX40 agonist ivuxolimab in advanced cancers. TCRdb's copy holds only in-frame clones and misses some; the assay was immunoSEQ multiplex PCR. This sample has about 48,000 clones, with less than 85% found just once. Sample: CD4+ or CD8+ T cells sorted from blood, taken in a trial of the OX40 agonist ivuxolimab. The receptors were sampled from an adult with an advanced solid tumor such as melanoma, head and neck, liver or kidney cancer. CDR3s include the opening cysteine and the closing phenylalanine or tryptophan. The D gene is left open where the match is weak. A clone size is listed for some rows: how often the clone was seen (once, few, many), or a class if it is expanded.

>TRBJ2-1|TRBV14|.|TRBD2
CASSQGEGLPYNEQFF
TGTGCCAGCAGCCAAGGGGAGGGATTGCCCTACAATGAGCAGTTCTTC
>TRBJ2-5|TRBV30|.|.
CAWSIGGETQYF
TGTGCCTGGAGTATCGGGGGCGAGACCCAGTACTTC
>TRBJ2-3|TRBV15|.|.
CATSRGVGTDTQYF
TGTGCCACCAGCAGAGGGGTTGGCACAGATACGCAGTATTTT
>TRBJ2-1|TRBV5-1|once|.
CASSLGRQGTYNEQFF
TGCGCCAGCAGCTTGGGGCGCCAGGGAACCTACAATGAGCAGTTCTTC
>TRBJ1-5|TRBV19|.|TRBD1
CASGLPGQFF
TGTGCCAGTGGTCTTCCGGGACAGTTTTTT
>TRBJ1-5|TRBV10-2|few|.
CASSPGRGAGQPQHF
TGCGCCAGCAGCCCCGGTCGGGGGGCTGGCCAGCCCCAGCATTTT
>TRBJ2-7|TRBV10-2|.|.
CASSEGGGGPAWEQYF
TGCGCCAGCAGTGAAGGAGGGGGCGGCCCCGCGTGGGAGCAGTACTTC
>TRBJ1-2|TRBV7-9|.|TRBD1
CASRGRQGAKGYTF
TGTGCCAGCAGGGGAAGGCAGGGGGCGAAAGGCTACACCTTC
>TRBJ2-7|TRBV5-4|.|.
CASETHGTTYEQYF
TGTGCCAGCGAGACCCATGGAACTACCTACGAGCAGTACTTC
>TRBJ1-2|TRBV6-5|.|.
CASSREGYNYGYTF
TGTGCCAGCAGCCGCGAGGGGTATAACTATGGCTACACCTTC
>TRBJ1-5|TRBV27|once|.
CASGVAPQHF
TGTGCCAGCGGGGTAGCGCCCCAGCATTTT
>TRBJ2-5|TRBV7-2|.|.
CASSRSGQETQYF
TGTGCCAGCAGCCGTAGCGGTCAAGAGACCCAGTACTTC
>TRBJ2-3|TRBV30|.|.
CAGGQRRADTQYF
TGTGCCGGCGGGCAACGGCGGGCAGATACGCAGTATTTT
>TRBJ2-2|TRBV4-2|.|.
CASSQAGNTGELFF
TGTGCCAGCAGCCAAGCCGGGAACACCGGGGAGCTGTTTTTT
>TRBJ2-3|TRBV5-4|.|.
CASSFRAGGDTQYF
TGTGCCAGCAGCTTCAGGGCAGGCGGGGATACGCAGTATTTT
>TRBJ2-2|TRBV30|.|.
CACPGAGTGELFF
TGTGCCTGTCCAGGGGCAGGGACCGGGGAGCTGTTTTTT
>TRBJ2-6|TRBV9|.|TRBD2
CASSAGLAGVGGANVLTF
TGTGCCAGCAGCGCGGGACTAGCGGGAGTAGGAGGGGCCAACGTCCTGACTTTC
>TRBJ1-5|TRBV7-2|.|.
CASSSFNQPQHF
TGTGCCAGCAGCTCATTCAATCAGCCCCAGCATTTT
>TRBJ2-7|TRBV7-8|once|.
CASSFSKYEQYF
TGTGCCAGCAGCTTTTCCAAATACGAGCAGTACTTC
>TRBJ1-1|TRBV5-1|.|.
CASSPRVATEAFF
TGCGCCAGCAGCCCTCGGGTCGCCACTGAAGCTTTCTTT
>TRBJ2-7|TRBV6-6|.|TRBD1
CASSPGQGVVSYEQYF
TGTGCCAGCAGTCCTGGACAGGGTGTAGTGTCCTACGAGCAGTACTTC
>TRBJ1-6|TRBV27|.|.
CASSLANRNSPLHF
TGTGCCAGCAGTTTAGCAAACAGGAATTCACCCCTCCACTTT
>TRBJ2-1|TRBV6-6|.|TRBD2
CASSYGPAGGPRQFF
TGTGCCAGCAGTTACGGGCCAGCGGGGGGGCCTAGGCAGTTCTTC
>TRBJ2-5|TRBV15|.|.
CATSRDIGLETQYF
TGTGCCACCAGCAGAGATATCGGGCTGGAGACCCAGTACTTC
>TRBJ2-7|TRBV10-3|.|TRBD2
CAISDIRGLAGEDQYF
TGTGCCATCAGTGATATTAGAGGACTAGCGGGAGAGGATCAGTACTTC